This T cell receptor beta chain derives from a study of blood T cell repertoires in COVID-19. CDR3 size: 14 residues. Trimming shortened V by 1 base and J by 4 bases, and 8 bases separated the two germline ends. Germline assignment: CDR1 SGHTA and CDR2 FQGNSA. The table came from immunoSEQ multiplex PCR; TCRdb's copy has only in-frame clones and leaves some out. The table includes nearly 60,000 clones, roughly 90% detected once. This chain links TRBV7-2 with TRBJ2-4; D is undetermined. Sequenced sample: peripheral blood. This sequence originates from a man aged 55 to 70 with active COVID-19. The CDR3 protein is CASSLGGPKNIQYF. CDR3 nucleotides: TGTGCCAGCAGCTTAGGTGGGCCGAAAAACATTCAGTACTTC.